These 16 T cell receptor beta chains share one sample of origin, sequenced in a study of cytomegalovirus exposure and HLA in healthy donors (dated by TCRdb to the late 2010s). The protocol used for the library was the immunoSEQ multiplex PCR assay. For the multiplex PCR, a mixture combining 60 forward primers for TCR Vbeta segments and 13 reverse primers for TCR Jbeta segments was used. TCRdb took this table from immuneACCESS and kept in-frame rearrangements with V and J called. Such tables lack part of the clones; where checked against another copy, unresolved V genes explain under half of the gap, and the rest is unexplained. This sample's table has entries for just over 150,000 clones. The top ten hold about 1.2% of the sample. The sequencing input was PBMCs. Receptor source: a woman aged 55-75 years in good health and CMV-seronegative.

This sequence joins TRBV7-9 and TRBJ1-2, with 7 bases lining up with TRBD1. CDR1 is SEHNR and CDR2 is FQNEAQ in the germline V gene (reference sequence). V dropped 5 bases and J dropped 4; count of bases not matched to a gene: 7. The CDR3 is 14 amino acids. The CDR3 spells CASSTAGTAYGYTF. The CDR3 coding sequence is TGTGCCAGCAGCACTGCCGGGACAGCCTATGGCTACACCTTC.

The rearrangement uses TRBV9 and TRBJ2-3; 8 positions match TRBD2. The V gene's germline CDR1 is SGDLS and CDR2 YYNGEE. This CDR3 has 17 amino acids. V was clipped by 2 bases and J by 4 bases; unmatched bases: 12. CDR3 sequence (DNA): TGTGCCAGCAGCGTCTCCGGGGGGGCCCGTTTCCCAGATACGCAGTATTTT. Translated, it gives CASSVSGGARFPDTQYF.

V and J are TRBV7-2 and TRBJ2-5, with 8 bases lining up with TRBD2. Germline lookup yields CDR1 SGHTA and CDR2 FQGNSA. The ends lost 1 base at V and 5 bases at J; junction bases unmatched: 9. The CDR3 has 16 amino acids. CDR3 in DNA: TGTGCCAGCAGCTTAGAGGCGGGGGGCGCCGGGGAGACCCAGTACTTC. This gives the protein CASSLEAGGAGETQYF.

This sequence joins TRBV9 and TRBJ2-6; D may be TRBD1 (6 bases). The CDR3 has 19 amino acids. From germline, CDR1 is SGDLS and CDR2 YYNGEE. V was clipped by 2 bases and J by 1 base, with 19 bases between them. CDR3 DNA sequence: TGTGCCAGCAGCGTCAGAAGACAGGTGGGTTCGTCTGGGGCCAACGTCCTGACTTTC. This encodes CASSVRRQVGSSGANVLTF.

The rearrangement links TRBV19 to TRBJ2-3, with a weak D call TRBD1 (6 bases). There are 15 residues in the CDR3. Trimming took off 4 bases at V and 2 bases at J, with 13 bases between the two ends. Germline V lookup: CDR1 LNHDA, CDR2 SQIVND (reference sequence). CDR3 protein: CASSRDNSFTDTQYF. The DNA for the CDR3 is TGTGCCAGTAGTAGGGACAATAGTTTCACAGATACGCAGTATTTT.

For this clone: The same CDR3 is also encoded by other DNA sequences in this sample. The chain uses TRBV2 and TRBJ2-2; 14 bases are shared with TRBD2. Germline CDR1 and CDR2: SNHLY and FYNNEI. The CDR3 totals 16 residues. The trim removed 6 bases at V and 2 bases at J, leaving 2 bases unmatched. The CDR3 protein is CASSGTSGSNTGELFF. CDR3 sequence (DNA): TGTGCCAGCAGCGGGACTAGCGGGAGTAACACCGGGGAGCTGTTTTTT.

The rearrangement joins TRBV29-1 to TRBJ2-3; tentative D call: TRBD1 (5 bases). The V gene lost 2 bases and the J gene lost 1 base, with 13 bases spanning the gap. The germline V gene has CDR1 SQVTM and CDR2 ANQGSEA. The CDR3 has 15 amino acids. The CDR3 spells CSVEYQGTRTDTQYF. For the CDR3, the DNA is TGCAGCGTTGAATATCAGGGCACTCGCACAGATACGCAGTATTTT.

The V call is TRBV29-1, the J call TRBJ2-1, with 14 bases lining up with TRBD2. The CDR3 is 14 residues long. The junction had 9 bases not matched to a gene; V was cut back by 7 bases and J by 10 bases. Germline loops: CDR1 SQVTM, CDR2 ANQGSEA. The CDR3: CSAATSGGAGEQFF. DNA for the CDR3: TGCAGCGCCGCGACTAGCGGGGGGGCCGGGGAGCAGTTCTTC.

The gene calls are TRBV5-4 and TRBJ1-1, with D perhaps matching TRBD1 (5 bases). This CDR3 comprises 15 residues. V was trimmed by 3 bases and J by 1 base, leaving 13 bases between them. Germline V gives CDR1 SGHNT, CDR2 YYREEE (reference sequence). In DNA, the CDR3 is TGTGCCAGCAGCTGGGGGGGACCTACGAACACTGAAGCTTTCTTT. The encoded protein is CASSWGGPTNTEAFF.

The genes are TRBV5-1 and TRBJ2-3, with D perhaps matching TRBD2 (6 bases). V lost 5 bases to trimming and J lost 0 bases, with 10 bases between them. Germline V gene lookup returns CDR1 SGHRS and CDR2 YFSETQ. The CDR3 loop spans 14 amino acids. CDR3 sequence (DNA): TGCGCCAGCAGGGAGGGGTCTAGCACAGATACGCAGTATTTT. Its protein is CASREGSSTDTQYF.

The chain has TRBV5-6 and TRBJ1-1; 7 nucleotides line up with TRBD1. V lost 6 bases and J lost 1; bases outside the gene matches: 9. CDR1 is SGHDT, CDR2 YYEEEE, per germline. CDR3 length equals 15 residues. This chain's CDR3 is CASKGGGGPNTEAFF. The CDR3 DNA reads as TGTGCCAGCAAGGGCGGAGGGGGCCCGAACACTGAAGCTTTCTTT.

The chain uses TRBV29-1 and TRBJ2-7; perhaps TRBD2 as D (5 bases). In germline, CDR1 is SQVTM, CDR2 ANQGSEA. This CDR3 has 11 amino acids. V lost 4 bases and J 3 bases, leaving 7 bases between the germline ends. The CDR3 loop reads CSVVRDYEQYF. The CDR3 DNA reads as TGCAGCGTTGTTCGGGACTACGAGCAGTACTTC.

The V call is TRBV15, the J call TRBJ1-1, with 7 bases identical to TRBD1. The CDR3 contains 13 residues. Germline CDR1 LNHNV, CDR2 YYDKDF (reference sequence). V shed 6 bases, J shed 5 bases, and the junction held 6 bases outside the gene matches. CDR3 amino acids: CATSPTGVTEAFF. The CDR3, as DNA: TGTGCCACCAGTCCTACAGGGGTTACTGAAGCTTTCTTT.

The V and J genes are TRBV6-4 and TRBJ1-2; a possible D gene is TRBD1 (6 bases). Germline V gene data show CDR1 as MRHNA and CDR2 as SNTAGT. V was cut by 4 bases and J by 4 bases, with 16 bases left in between. The CDR3 covers 15 residues. CDR3 sequence reads: CASSATPQGTYGYTF. For the CDR3, the DNA is TGTGCCAGCAGTGCCACCCCCCAGGGGACCTATGGCTACACCTTC.

As DNA, the CDR3 is TGTGCCAGCAGTTCCCCATCCGGGGCTAACTATGGCTACACCTTC. This translates into CASSSPSGANYGYTF. The chain uses TRBV6-5 and TRBJ1-2; no definite D call. The germline V and J ends were trimmed by 4 bases and 0 bases, with 12 bases remaining between them. Germline CDR1 is MNHEY and CDR2 is SVGAGI. The CDR3 runs 15 residues.

CDR3 sequence reads: CAIRRTGTGDGNTIYF. DNA of the CDR3: TGTGCCATCAGGCGGACCGGGACAGGGGATGGAAACACCATATATTTT. This chain links TRBV10-3 with TRBJ1-3, with 10 bases that match TRBD1. CDR3 length: 16 amino acids. Germline values: CDR1 ENHRY, CDR2 SYGVKD. V lost 6 bases, J lost 3 bases, and 8 bases stayed unmatched.